These 29 T cell receptor beta chains originate from one sample sequenced in a study of spatial heterogeneity in lung cancer. Study-wide findings and caveats: The study found that expanded intratumoral alpha and beta TCR counts tracked tumor mutation counts.

Time point given: sample taken at primary tumor resection. The antigens for these receptors are not known. MiXCR was run by TCRdb on the 5' RACE reads, yielding one entry per CDR3 protein. The table lists around 13,000 distinct CDR3 sequences, approximately 7% of them singletons. The sample in question was lung tumor tissue, obtained at surgery. These receptors all come from a female donor with early-stage non-small cell lung cancer.

This clonotype has ten or more counts. The chain joins TRBV6-5 to TRBJ2-2, with D unresolved. The V end lost 0 bases, the J end lost 7 bases, and 12 bases lay between the germline ends. Per germline, CDR1 MNHEY and CDR2 SVGAGI. The CDR3 is made up of 15 amino acids. The CDR3 reads CASSYSRLQVGELFF. CDR3 sequence (DNA): TGTGCCAGCAGTTACTCGAGATTGCAGGTCGGGGAGCTGTTTTTT.

This clonotype was counted ten times or more. The V gene is TRBV4-1, the J gene TRBJ1-5; D uncertain. The germline V gene has CDR1 MGHRA and CDR2 YSYEKL. This CDR3 is built from 13 residues. V lost 2 bases, J lost 9 bases, and 11 bases lay in between. The CDR3 DNA reads TGCGCCAGCAGCCAATTGGTAGGGCCGCCCCAGCATTTT. It codes for CASSQLVGPPQHF.

This clonotype is deemed medium-sized (0.01 to 0.1%). V usage is TRBV18 and J usage is TRBJ2-7; a weak D match, TRBD1 (5 bases). Trimming stripped 3 bases from V and 4 bases from J, with 13 bases between. This CDR3 has 14 amino acids. Germline values: CDR1 KGHSH, CDR2 LQKENI. DNA for the CDR3: TGTGCCAGCTCACCGGCAGGGCTTCGGTACGAGCAGTACTTC. Translating it yields CASSPAGLRYEQYF. The full variable domain, rest sourced from reference TRBV18 and TRBJ2-7, is NAGVMQNPRHLVRRRGQEARLRCSPMKGHSHVYWYRQLPEEGLKFMVYLQKENIIDESGMPKERFSAEFPKEGPSILRIQQVVRGDSAAYFCASSPAGLRYEQYFGPGTRLTVT.

At least ten counts were recorded for this clonotype. The chain carries TRBV20-1 and TRBJ1-6; maybe TRBD1 (6 bases). Germline assignment: CDR1 DFQATT and CDR2 SNEGSKA (reference sequence). V was cut by 3 bases and J by 7 bases, with 19 bases left in between. The CDR3 is made up of 16 amino acids. Here the CDR3 reads CSASPLEAGENSPLHF. The DNA for the CDR3 is TGCAGTGCTAGCCCCCTAGAGGCAGGGGAGAATTCACCCCTCCACTTT.

This clonotype was seen repeatedly, ten times or more. This chain uses TRBV11-2 with TRBJ1-1; D is unresolved. CDR3 length: 14 amino acids. Trimming took off 2 bases at V and 1 base at J, with 8 bases between the two ends. Germline CDR1 reads SGHAT; CDR2 reads FQNNGV. The CDR3 here is CASSLWQSNTEAFF. The DNA for the CDR3 is TGTGCCAGCAGCTTATGGCAGTCGAACACTGAAGCTTTCTTT.

The chain couples TRBV5-1 to TRBJ2-3; the D is unclear. The CDR3 length is 12 residues. Germline assignment: CDR1 SGHRS and CDR2 YFSETQ. The germline V and J ends were trimmed by 1 base and 2 bases, with 2 bases remaining between them. In DNA form, the CDR3 reads TGCGCCAGCAGCTTGTTCACAGATACGCAGTATTTT. It is translated as CASSLFTDTQYF.

This clonotype ranks as medium-sized. The CDR3 DNA reads as TGCGCCAGCAGCTTATTCTTACAGATCCAGTATTTT. Amino acids: CASSLFLQIQYF. The rearrangement joins TRBV5-1 to TRBJ2-3, with no clear D. The V end lost 2 bases, the J end lost 12 bases, and 13 bases lay between the germline ends. CDR1 is SGHRS, CDR2 YFSETQ, per germline. The CDR3 loop spans 12 amino acids.

The CDR3: CASRDPDQPQHF. CDR3 bases: TGTGCCAGCAGGGACCCGGATCAGCCCCAGCATTTT. This chain links TRBV28 with TRBJ1-5, with no clear D. Looked up from germline, CDR1 is MDHEN and CDR2 is SYDVKM. Trimming pared 6 bases from V and 5 bases from J, leaving 8 bases between. This CDR3 region has 12 residues.

In its sample, this clonotype was seen many times. CDR3 sequence reads: CASSGPWATGELFF. Written as DNA, the CDR3 is TGCGCCAGCTCCGGGCCCTGGGCCACCGGGGAGCTGTTTTTT. The J gene is TRBJ2-2, the V gene TRBV5-1; D not resolved. CDR1 is SGHRS, CDR2 YFSETQ, per germline. CDR3 length: 14 amino acids. V dropped 7 bases and J dropped 4 bases, with 14 bases sitting between them.

Ten or more counts support this clonotype. V usage is TRBV5-1 and J usage is TRBJ2-7; D call uncertain. Between the trimmed V and J ends, which lost 7 bases and 0 bases, there was a span of 17 bases. Germline assignment: CDR1 SGHRS and CDR2 YFSETQ. The CDR3 consists of 15 residues. The CDR3 sequence: CASRAGRGSSYEQYF. The DNA for the CDR3 is TGCGCCAGCCGAGCTGGCCGAGGCAGCTCCTACGAGCAGTACTTC. Complete variable domain (other parts from reference TRBV5-1 and TRBJ2-7): KAGVTQTPRYLIKTRGQQVTLSCSPISGHRSVSWYQQTPGQGLQFLFEYFSETQRNKGNFPGRFSGRQFSNSRSEMNVSTLELGDSALYLCASRAGRGSSYEQYFGPGTRLTVT.

This clonotype is medium-sized within its sample. The chain uses TRBV7-9 and TRBJ1-5, with TRBD1 matching 10 bases. Looked up from germline, CDR1 is SEHNR and CDR2 is FQNEAQ (reference sequence). Trimming removed 0 bases from V and 2 bases from J; junction bases left unmatched: 7. The CDR3 covers 18 residues. In nucleotides, the CDR3 is TGTGCCAGCAGCTTAGCGCTAGGGACAGGGGAGCGCAATCAGCCCCAGCATTTT. This codes for CASSLALGTGERNQPQHF.

This chain links TRBV3-1 with TRBJ2-5; TRBD1 might be the D (8 bases). V shed 1 base and J shed 4 bases, with 22 bases lying between them. This CDR3 spans 18 amino acids. Germline V gene lookup returns CDR1 LGHDT and CDR2 YNNKEL (reference sequence). The CDR3 spells CASSQAGGAGGLVETQYF. The DNA for the CDR3 is TGTGCCAGCAGCCAAGCGGGGGGAGCAGGGGGCCTCGTAGAGACCCAGTACTTC.

By its share, this clonotype is medium-sized. The chain links TRBV13 to TRBJ2-5; tentatively, D is TRBD1 (6 bases). CDR1 is PRHDT and CDR2 is FYEKMQ in the germline V gene (reference sequence). V was cut by 4 bases and J by 4 bases, with 13 bases left in between. There are 14 residues in the CDR3. CDR3 sequence (DNA): TGTGCCAGCAGCTCACTCCGAGGGGGAGAGACCCAGTACTTC. Its protein is CASSSLRGGETQYF.

By frequency in the sample, this clonotype is medium-sized. The chain uses TRBV5-5 and TRBJ1-1; D may be TRBD1 (6 bases). The CDR3 is 16 amino acids. V shed 4 bases and J shed 5 bases, with 21 bases lying between them. Looked up from germline, CDR1 is SGHKS and CDR2 is YYEKEE (reference sequence). This chain's CDR3 is CASSLKLQGFGTEAFF. The CDR3 region has the DNA TGTGCCAGCAGCCTAAAGCTACAGGGCTTTGGTACTGAAGCTTTCTTT.

This clonotype has ten or more counts. The chain is built from TRBV6-2 or TRBV6-3 and TRBJ2-7; D assignment may be TRBD1 or TRBD2 (5 bases each). The V gene lost 3 bases and the J gene lost 2 bases, with 11 bases spanning the gap. Looked up from germline, CDR1 is MNHEY and CDR2 is SVGEGT. The CDR3 consists of 14 residues. CDR3 coding DNA: TGTGCCAGCAGTTATGGGACGGCTCCCTACGAGCAGTACTTC. It yields the protein CASSYGTAPYEQYF.

Sample share makes this clonotype medium-sized. The rearrangement links TRBV6-2 or TRBV6-3 to TRBJ1-5; 8 bases agree with TRBD1. The germline CDR1 and CDR2 sequences are MNHEY and SVGEGT. The CDR3 contains 15 residues. J gave up 6 bases and V 5 bases, and 9 bases lay outside the gene matches. The CDR3 is CASSLGQGESQPQHF. The DNA for the CDR3 is TGTGCCAGCAGTCTCGGACAGGGCGAAAGTCAGCCCCAGCATTTT.

This clonotype was seen ten or more times. As DNA, the CDR3 is TGTGCCAGCAGCTTGGGACAGGACACCGGGGAGCTGTTTTTT. As protein: CASSLGQDTGELFF. The chain links TRBV5-4 to TRBJ2-2, with a tentative D call TRBD1 (6 bases). The CDR3 covers 14 residues. CDR1 is SGHNT, CDR2 YYREEE, per germline (reference sequence). V lost 0 bases to trimming and J lost 3 bases, with 6 bases between them.

In its sample, this clonotype ranks as medium-sized (0.01 to 0.1%). The chain employs TRBV6-5 and TRBJ1-2; no reliable D call. Germline V gene sequence: CDR1 MNHEY, CDR2 SVGAGI. The CDR3 consists of 14 residues. V shed 0 bases and J shed 4 bases, with 9 bases lying between them. The CDR3 DNA sequence: TGTGCCAGCAGTTACTCCCAGCCCGGCTATGGCTACACCTTC. Translated: CASSYSQPGYGYTF.

This clonotype came up a few times. The chain couples TRBV5-1 to TRBJ2-7; TRBD2 might be the D (5 bases). CDR1 SGHRS and CDR2 YFSETQ come from the germline V gene. With 1 base removed from V and 1 base from J, the gap between germline ends came to 12 bases. CDR3 size: 15 residues. CDR3 amino acids: CASSLYGLASYEQYF. The CDR3 bases are TGCGCCAGCAGCTTGTATGGCCTAGCATCCTACGAGCAGTACTTC.

By sample share, this clonotype is medium-sized (0.01 to 0.1%). This chain uses TRBV27 with TRBJ1-4, with D possibly being TRBD1 (5 bases). From germline, CDR1 is MNHEY and CDR2 SMNVEV (reference sequence). The V gene lost 1 base and the J gene lost 8 bases, with 11 bases spanning the gap. The CDR3 covers 14 residues. CDR3 sequence: CASSLWGGVEKLFF. CDR3 nucleotides: TGTGCCAGCAGTTTATGGGGAGGGGTCGAAAAACTGTTTTTT.

At least ten counts were recorded for this clonotype. The rearrangement uses TRBV20-1 and TRBJ2-5; TRBD1 might be the D (5 bases). V was pared by 4 bases and J by 0 bases, with 15 bases between. CDR3 length: 15 amino acids. The V gene's germline CDR1 is DFQATT and CDR2 SNEGSKA (reference sequence). The CDR3 DNA reads as TGCAGTGCTACCCGATTTGGACAAGACCAAGAGACCCAGTACTTC. Its protein is CSATRFGQDQETQYF.

Within the sample, this clonotype is medium-sized. The chain recombines TRBV20-1 with TRBJ2-7; D is unresolved. Germline V gives CDR1 DFQATT, CDR2 SNEGSKA (reference sequence). Trimming stripped 0 bases from V and 7 bases from J, with 13 bases between. This CDR3 is built from 13 residues. The CDR3 DNA sequence: TGCAGTGCTAGAGATCATGGTAGACTTGAGCAGTACTTC. Protein: CSARDHGRLEQYF.

By share, this clonotype counts as medium-sized. V is TRBV6-2 or TRBV6-3 and J is TRBJ2-1; D not certain. The germline V gene encodes CDR1 MNHEY and CDR2 SVGEGT. V was shortened by 8 bases and J by 8 bases, with 19 bases between the two germline ends. This CDR3 contains 14 residues. The CDR3 DNA follows: TGTGCCAGCCCGCTAGGGCCCCCGTGGTATGAGCAGTTCTTC. Amino acids: CASPLGPPWYEQFF.

This clonotype counts as medium-sized. V and J are TRBV3-1 and TRBJ2-7; 7 positions agree with TRBD2. The length of the CDR3 is 14 residues. Germline CDR1 LGHDT, CDR2 YNNKEL (reference sequence). Trimming at V came to 1 base and at J to 7 bases, leaving 7 bases not matched to a gene. CDR3 amino acids: CASSQAGRSGEQYF. As DNA, the CDR3 is TGTGCCAGCAGCCAAGCCGGGAGGAGCGGTGAGCAGTACTTC.

This clonotype has ten or more counts. The gene calls are TRBV18 and TRBJ2-7, with 7 nucleotides matching TRBD2. The CDR3 has 14 amino acids. Germline V gene lookup returns CDR1 KGHSH and CDR2 LQKENI. V lost 8 bases and J lost 2; bases outside the gene matches: 9. Written as DNA, the CDR3 is TGTGCCAGCGCAAGACGGGGGGTACCCTACGAGCAGTACTTC. Encoded protein: CASARRGVPYEQYF.

The gene calls are TRBV19 and TRBJ2-1, with TRBD2 matching over 8 bases. Germline V lookup: CDR1 LNHDA, CDR2 SQIVND (reference sequence). CDR3 length: 16 amino acids. Unmatched junction bases numbered 7, after V lost 4 bases and J lost 2 bases. The CDR3 region has the DNA TGTGCCAGTAGTAGACAAAAAGCGGGAGCCTACAATGAGCAGTTCTTC. This sequence encodes CASSRQKAGAYNEQFF.

The chain combines TRBV4-2 with TRBJ2-5, with a possible D match to TRBD2 (7 bases). V was shortened by 1 base and J by 4 bases, with 13 bases between the two germline ends. The CDR3 has 15 residues. Germline V CDR1 and CDR2: LGHNA, YNFKEQ. The CDR3, as DNA: TGTGCCAGCAGCCAAGGGAACAGGGAGGGAGAGACCCAGTACTTC. The encoded protein is CASSQGNREGETQYF.

This clonotype has at least ten counts. This rearrangement joins TRBV20-1 to TRBJ2-5; D is uncertain. The germline gives CDR1 DFQATT, CDR2 SNEGSKA (reference sequence). This CDR3 has 16 amino acids. V lost 1 base and J lost 0, with 15 bases in between. CDR3 sequence: CSARVFDSKYQETQYF. CDR3 nucleotides: TGCAGTGCTAGAGTTTTCGATTCGAAGTACCAAGAGACCCAGTACTTC.

This clonotype came up many times. The chain is built from TRBV5-6 and TRBJ2-1, with 16 bases lining up with TRBD2. The CDR3 spans 16 residues. V lost 4 bases and J lost 9; bases outside the gene matches: 7. The V gene's germline CDR1 is SGHDT and CDR2 YYEEEE. The chain's CDR3 is CASSVGTSGRAGEQFF. CDR3 DNA sequence: TGTGCCAGCAGCGTGGGGACTAGCGGGAGGGCGGGTGAGCAGTTCTTC.